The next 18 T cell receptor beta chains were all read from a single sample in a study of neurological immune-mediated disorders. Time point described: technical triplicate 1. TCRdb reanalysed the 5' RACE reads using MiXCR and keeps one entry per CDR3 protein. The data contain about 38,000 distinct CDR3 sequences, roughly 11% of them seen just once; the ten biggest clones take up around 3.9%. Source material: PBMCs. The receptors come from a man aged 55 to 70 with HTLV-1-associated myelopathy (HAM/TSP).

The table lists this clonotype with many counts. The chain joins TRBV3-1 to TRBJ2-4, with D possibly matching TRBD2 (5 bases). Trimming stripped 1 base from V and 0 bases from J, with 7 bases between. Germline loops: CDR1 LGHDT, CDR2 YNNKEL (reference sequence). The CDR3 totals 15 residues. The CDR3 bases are TGTGCCAGCAGCCAAGGGACTCTAGCCAAAAACATTCAGTACTTC. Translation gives CASSQGTLAKNIQYF.

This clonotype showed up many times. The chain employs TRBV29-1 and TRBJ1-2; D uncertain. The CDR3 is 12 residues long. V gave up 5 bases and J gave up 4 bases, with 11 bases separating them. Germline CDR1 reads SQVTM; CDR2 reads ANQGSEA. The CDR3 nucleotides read TGCAGCGTTTCCCCCGGGAGCTATGGCTACACCTTC. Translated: CSVSPGSYGYTF.

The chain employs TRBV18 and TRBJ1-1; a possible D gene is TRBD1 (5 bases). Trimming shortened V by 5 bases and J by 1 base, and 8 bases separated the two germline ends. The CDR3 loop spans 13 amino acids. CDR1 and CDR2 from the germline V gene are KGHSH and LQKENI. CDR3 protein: CASSRDWNTEAFF. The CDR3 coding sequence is TGTGCCAGCTCAAGGGACTGGAACACTGAAGCTTTCTTT.

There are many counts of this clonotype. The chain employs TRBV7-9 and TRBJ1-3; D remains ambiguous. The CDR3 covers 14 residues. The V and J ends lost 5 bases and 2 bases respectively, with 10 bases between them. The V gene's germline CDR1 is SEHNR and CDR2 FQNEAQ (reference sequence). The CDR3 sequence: CASSPRVPGNTIYF. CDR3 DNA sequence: TGTGCCAGCAGCCCGAGGGTCCCTGGAAACACCATATATTTT.

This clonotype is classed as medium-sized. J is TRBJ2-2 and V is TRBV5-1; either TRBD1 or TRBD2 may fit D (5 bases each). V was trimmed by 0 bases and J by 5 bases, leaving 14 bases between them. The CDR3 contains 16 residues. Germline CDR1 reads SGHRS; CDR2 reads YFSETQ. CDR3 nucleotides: TGCGCCAGCAGCTTGGTCGGGACCCTGGGGACCGGGGAGCTGTTTTTT. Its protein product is CASSLVGTLGTGELFF.

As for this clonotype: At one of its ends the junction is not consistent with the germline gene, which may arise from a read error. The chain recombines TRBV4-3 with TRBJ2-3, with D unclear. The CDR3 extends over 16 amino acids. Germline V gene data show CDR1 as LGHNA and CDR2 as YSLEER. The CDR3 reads CANSQDLGPGTDTQYF. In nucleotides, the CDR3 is TGCGCCAACAGCCAAGACCTTGGGCCCGGTACAGATACGCAGTATTTT.

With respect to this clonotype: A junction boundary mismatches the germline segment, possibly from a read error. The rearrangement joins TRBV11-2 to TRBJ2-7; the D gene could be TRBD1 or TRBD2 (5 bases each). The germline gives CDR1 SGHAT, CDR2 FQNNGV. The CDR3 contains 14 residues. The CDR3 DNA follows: TGTGCCAACAGCTCACATCCGGGGCGCTACGAGCAGTACTTC. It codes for CANSSHPGRYEQYF.

The CDR3 DNA is TGTGCCAGCAGCTCAGGCGGCAGGGGCCCCTCTTTGGGGGCCAACGTCCTGACTTTC. It translates to CASSSGGRGPSLGANVLTF. This chain connects TRBV7-3 to TRBJ2-6; D possibly corresponds to TRBD1 (6 bases). V lost 4 bases and J lost 4, with 23 bases in between. CDR3 length: 19 residues. In germline, CDR1 is SGHTA, CDR2 FQGTGA. The entire variable domain, with the rest obtained from reference TRBV7-3 and TRBJ2-6, is as follows: GAGVSQTPSNKVTEKGKYVELRCDPISGHTALYWYRQSLGQGPEFLIYFQGTGAADDSGLPNDRFFAVRPEGSVSTLKIQRTERGDSAVYLCASSSGGRGPSLGANVLTFGAGSRLTVL.

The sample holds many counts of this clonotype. CDR3 region: CASSEVGIQYF. DNA for the CDR3: TGTGCCAGCAGTGAAGTGGGGATTCAGTACTTC. V usage is TRBV2 and J usage is TRBJ2-4, with D uncertain. Germline values: CDR1 SNHLY, CDR2 FYNNEI. Trimming stripped 1 base from V and 10 bases from J, with 5 bases between. The CDR3 has 11 residues.

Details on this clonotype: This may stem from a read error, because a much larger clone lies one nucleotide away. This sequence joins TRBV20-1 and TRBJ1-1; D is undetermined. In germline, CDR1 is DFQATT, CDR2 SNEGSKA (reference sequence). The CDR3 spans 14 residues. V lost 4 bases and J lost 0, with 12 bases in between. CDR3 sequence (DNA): TGCAGTGCTACGACCGACGGGTTGAACACTGAAGCTTTCTTT. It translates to CSATTDGLNTEAFF.

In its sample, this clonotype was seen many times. The CDR3 sequence is CAISENRADYEQYF. As DNA, the CDR3 is TGTGCCATCAGTGAGAATCGGGCAGACTACGAGCAGTACTTC. The chain recombines TRBV10-3 with TRBJ2-7, with D unresolved. The germline gives CDR1 ENHRY, CDR2 SYGVKD. Deletions cut 2 bases from V and 3 bases from J, with 11 bases between. The CDR3 runs 14 residues.

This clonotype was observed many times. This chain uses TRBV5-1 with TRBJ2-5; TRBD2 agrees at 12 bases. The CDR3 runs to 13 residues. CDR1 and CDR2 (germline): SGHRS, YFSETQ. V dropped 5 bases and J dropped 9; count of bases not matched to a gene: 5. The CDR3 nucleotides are TGCGCCAGCAGAGGACTAGCGGGACAGGCCCAGTACTTC. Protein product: CASRGLAGQAQYF.

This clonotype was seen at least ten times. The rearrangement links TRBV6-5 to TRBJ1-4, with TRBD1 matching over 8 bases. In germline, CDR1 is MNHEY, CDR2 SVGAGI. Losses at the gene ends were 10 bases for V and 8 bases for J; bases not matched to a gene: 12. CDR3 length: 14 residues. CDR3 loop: CATNNRGTREKLFF. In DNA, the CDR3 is TGTGCCACCAACAACAGGGGGACAAGGGAAAAACTGTTTTTT.

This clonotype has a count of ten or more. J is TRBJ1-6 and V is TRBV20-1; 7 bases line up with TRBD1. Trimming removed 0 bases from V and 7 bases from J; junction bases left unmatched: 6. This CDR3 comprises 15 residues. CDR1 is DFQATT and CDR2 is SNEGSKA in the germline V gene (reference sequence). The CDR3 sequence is CSARDQGQLNSPLHF. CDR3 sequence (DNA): TGCAGTGCTAGAGATCAGGGACAGTTAAATTCACCCCTCCACTTT.

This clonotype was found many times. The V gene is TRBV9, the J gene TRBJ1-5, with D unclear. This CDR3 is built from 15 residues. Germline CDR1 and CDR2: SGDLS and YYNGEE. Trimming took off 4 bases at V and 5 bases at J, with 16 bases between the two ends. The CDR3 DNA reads TGTGCCAGCAGCCGGGGAGGAAGTAGGTATCAGCCCCAGCATTTT. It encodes CASSRGGSRYQPQHF.

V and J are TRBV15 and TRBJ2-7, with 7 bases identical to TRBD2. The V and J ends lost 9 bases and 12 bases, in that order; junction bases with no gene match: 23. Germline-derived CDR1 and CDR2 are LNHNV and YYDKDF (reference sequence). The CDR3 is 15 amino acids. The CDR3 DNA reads TGTGCCACAAGCGGGACCGGGACGGCGGGTGTCAAGCCGTACTTC. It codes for CATSGTGTAGVKPYF. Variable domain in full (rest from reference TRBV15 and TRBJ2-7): DAMVIQNPRYQVTQFGKPVTLSCSQTLNHNVMYWYQQKSSQAPKLLFHYYDKDFNNEADTPDNFQSRRPNTSFCFLDIRSPGLGDTAMYLCATSGTGTAGVKPYFGPGTRLTVT.

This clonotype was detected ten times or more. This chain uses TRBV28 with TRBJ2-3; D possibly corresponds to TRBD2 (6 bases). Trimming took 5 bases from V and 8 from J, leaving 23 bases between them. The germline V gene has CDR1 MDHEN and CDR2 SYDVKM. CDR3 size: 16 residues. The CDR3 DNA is TGTGCCAGCAGTCCCAGGAGGGGTGGTCTCCCCGGTACGCAGTATTTT. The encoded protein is CASSPRRGGLPGTQYF. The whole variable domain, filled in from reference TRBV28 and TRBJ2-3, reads DVKVTQSSRYLVKRTGEKVFLECVQDMDHENMFWYRQDPGLGLRLIYFSYDVKMKEKGDIPEGYSVSREKKERFSLILESASTNQTSMYLCASSPRRGGLPGTQYFGPGTRLTVL.

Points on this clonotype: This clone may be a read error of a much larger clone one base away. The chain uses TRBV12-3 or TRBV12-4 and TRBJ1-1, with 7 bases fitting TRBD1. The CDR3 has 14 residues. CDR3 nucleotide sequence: TGTGTCAGCAGCAAAACAGGGGCTGTAACTGAAGCTTTCTTT. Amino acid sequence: CVSSKTGAVTEAFF.